This is a list of T cell receptor beta chains from one sample in a study of radiotherapy plus CTLA-4 blockade in lung cancer. TCRdb's table, derived via immunoSEQ multiplex PCR, lists solely in-frame clones and lacks some. The data show around 40,000 clones, more than 80% seen once. The sample here was peripheral blood, taken from a patient treated with radiotherapy plus ipilimumab. These TCRs come from a human donor with non-small cell lung cancer who had stable disease on radiotherapy plus ipilimumab. Both conserved end residues are part of each CDR3. The D gene is left open where the match is weak. Clone size is stated in some rows and not others, as once, few, many or a class when expanded.

d_call | j_call | clone_size | v_call | cdr3_nt | cdr3_aa
TRBD2 | TRBJ2-5 | NA | TRBV6-1 | TGTGCCAGCAGTGGGACTAGCGGGGCCACAACCCAGTACTTC | CASSGTSGATTQYF
TRBD1 | TRBJ2-1 | NA | TRBV30 | TGTGCCTGGAGTACCGGGACAGGGCGTTACAATGAGCAGTTCTTC | CAWSTGTGRYNEQFF
TRBD2 | TRBJ2-5 | NA | TRBV10-2 | TGCGCCAGCGGGAGGGCCGGGGAGACCCAGTACTTC | CASGRAGETQYF
NA | TRBJ2-7 | medium-sized | TRBV7-9 | TGTGCCAGCAGCTTAGCGCGAGGACTTAGCTCCTACGAGCAGTACTTC | CASSLARGLSSYEQYF
NA | TRBJ2-5 | NA | TRBV13 | TGTGCCAGCAGCCCACCCTCCTCGACAGGGAGGGAGACCCAGTACTTC | CASSPPSSTGRETQYF
TRBD2 | TRBJ2-1 | NA | TRBV5-1 | TGCGCCAGCAGGACTAGCGGGAGAGGAAATGAGCAGTTCTTC | CASRTSGRGNEQFF
TRBD2 | TRBJ2-4 | NA | TRBV10-2 | TGCGCCAGCACAGGGACTAGCGGGCAAGCCAAAAACATTCAGTACTTC | CASTGTSGQAKNIQYF
TRBD2 | TRBJ2-1 | once | TRBV18 | TGTGCCAGCTCACGGGTAGCGGGGGAAATTGGCTACAATGAGCAGTTCTTC | CASSRVAGEIGYNEQFF
TRBD2 | TRBJ2-1 | NA | TRBV19 | TGTGCCAGTAGTATAAAGTGGCTAGCGGCCAATGAGCAGTTCTTC | CASSIKWLAANEQFF
NA | TRBJ1-1 | few | TRBV6-5 | TGTGCCAGCAGTTACTCTAGGACAGACGAGGGGGAAGCTTTCTTT | CASSYSRTDEGEAFF
TRBD1 | TRBJ2-7 | NA | TRBV28 | TGTGCCAGCCACACAGGGGCGCACGACGAGCAGTACTTC | CASHTGAHDEQYF